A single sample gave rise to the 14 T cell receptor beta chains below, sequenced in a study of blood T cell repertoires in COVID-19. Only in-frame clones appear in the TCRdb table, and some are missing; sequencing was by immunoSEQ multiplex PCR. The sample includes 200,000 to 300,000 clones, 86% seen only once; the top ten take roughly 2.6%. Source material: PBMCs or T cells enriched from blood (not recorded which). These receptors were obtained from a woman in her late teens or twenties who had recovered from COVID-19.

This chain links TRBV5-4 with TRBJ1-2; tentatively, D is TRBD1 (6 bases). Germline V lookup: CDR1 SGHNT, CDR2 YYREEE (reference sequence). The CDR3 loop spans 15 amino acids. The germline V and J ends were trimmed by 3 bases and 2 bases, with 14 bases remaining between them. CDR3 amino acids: CASSYPGGWNYGYTF. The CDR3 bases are TGTGCCAGCAGCTATCCTGGGGGCTGGAACTATGGCTACACCTTC.

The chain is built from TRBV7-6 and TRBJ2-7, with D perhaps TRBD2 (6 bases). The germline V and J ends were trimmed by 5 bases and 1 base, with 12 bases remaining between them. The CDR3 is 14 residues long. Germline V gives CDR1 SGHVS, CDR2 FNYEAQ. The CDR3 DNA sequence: TGTGCCAGCAGCGCCCGGGGACTGTCCTACGAGCAGTACTTC. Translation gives CASSARGLSYEQYF. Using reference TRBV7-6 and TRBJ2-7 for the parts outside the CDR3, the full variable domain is GAGVSQSPRYKVTKRGQDVALRCDPISGHVSLYWYRQALGQGPEFLTYFNYEAQQDKSGLPNDRFSAERPEGSISTLTIQRTEQRDSAMYRCASSARGLSYEQYFGPGTRLTVT.

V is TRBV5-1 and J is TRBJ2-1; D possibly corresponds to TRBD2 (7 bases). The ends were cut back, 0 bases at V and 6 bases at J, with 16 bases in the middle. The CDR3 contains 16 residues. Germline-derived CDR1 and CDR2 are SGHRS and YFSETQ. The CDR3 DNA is TGCGCCAGCAGCTTGGGCTCCGGGGGGCGCGGCAATGAGCAGTTCTTC. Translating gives CASSLGSGGRGNEQFF.

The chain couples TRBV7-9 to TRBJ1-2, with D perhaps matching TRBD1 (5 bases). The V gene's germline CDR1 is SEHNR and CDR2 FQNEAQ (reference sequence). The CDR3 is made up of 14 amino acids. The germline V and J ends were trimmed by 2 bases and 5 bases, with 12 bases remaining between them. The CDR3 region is CASSLSAGSYGYTF. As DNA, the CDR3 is TGTGCCAGCAGCTTAAGCGCAGGGTCATATGGCTACACCTTC.

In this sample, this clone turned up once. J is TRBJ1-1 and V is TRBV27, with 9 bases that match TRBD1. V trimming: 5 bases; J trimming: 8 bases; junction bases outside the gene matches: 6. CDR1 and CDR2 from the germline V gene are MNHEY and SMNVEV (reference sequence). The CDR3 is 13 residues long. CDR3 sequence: CASSATGGGEAFF. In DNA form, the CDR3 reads TGTGCCAGCAGTGCTACAGGGGGCGGCGAAGCTTTCTTT.

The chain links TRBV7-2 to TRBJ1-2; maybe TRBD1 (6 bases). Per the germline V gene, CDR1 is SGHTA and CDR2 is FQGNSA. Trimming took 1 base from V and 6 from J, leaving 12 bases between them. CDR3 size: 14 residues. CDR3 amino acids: CASSLDWAGDGYTF. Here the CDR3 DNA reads TGTGCCAGCAGCTTAGATTGGGCAGGGGATGGCTACACCTTC.

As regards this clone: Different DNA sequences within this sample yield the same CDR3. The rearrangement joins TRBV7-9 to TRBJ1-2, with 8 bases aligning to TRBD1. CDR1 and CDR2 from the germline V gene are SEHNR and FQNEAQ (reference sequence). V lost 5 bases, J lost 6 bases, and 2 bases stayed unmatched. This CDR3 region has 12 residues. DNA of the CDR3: TGTGCCAGCAGCCTGGACAGGGATGGCTACACCTTC. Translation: CASSLDRDGYTF. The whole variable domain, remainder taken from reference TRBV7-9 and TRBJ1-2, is DTGVSQNPRHKITKRGQNVTFRCDPISEHNRLYWYRQTLGQGPEFLTYFQNEAQLEKSRLLSDRFSAERPKGSFSTLEIQRTEQGDSAMYLCASSLDRDGYTFGSGTRLTVV.

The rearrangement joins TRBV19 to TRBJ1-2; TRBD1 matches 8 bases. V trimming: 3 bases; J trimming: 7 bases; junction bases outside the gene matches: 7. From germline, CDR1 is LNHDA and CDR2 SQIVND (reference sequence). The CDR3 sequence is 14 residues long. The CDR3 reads CASSIYQGAPGYTF. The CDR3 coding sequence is TGTGCCAGTAGTATTTATCAGGGGGCGCCTGGCTACACCTTC.

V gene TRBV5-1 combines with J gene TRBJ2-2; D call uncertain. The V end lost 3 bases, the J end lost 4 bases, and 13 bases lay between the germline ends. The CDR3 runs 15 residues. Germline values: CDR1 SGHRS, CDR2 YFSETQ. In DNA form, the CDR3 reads TGCGCCAGCAGCTCGTTAACTTGGAGCACCGGGGAGCTGTTTTTT. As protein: CASSSLTWSTGELFF. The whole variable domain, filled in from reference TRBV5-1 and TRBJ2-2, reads KAGVTQTPRYLIKTRGQQVTLSCSPISGHRSVSWYQQTPGQGLQFLFEYFSETQRNKGNFPGRFSGRQFSNSRSEMNVSTLELGDSALYLCASSSLTWSTGELFFGEGSRLTVL.

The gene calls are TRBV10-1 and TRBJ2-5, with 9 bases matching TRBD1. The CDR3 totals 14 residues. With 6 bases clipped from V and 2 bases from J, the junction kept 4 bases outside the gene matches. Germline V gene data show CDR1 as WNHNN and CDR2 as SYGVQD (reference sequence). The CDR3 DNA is TGCGCCAGCAGCGGTGACAGGGGGCAAGAGACCCAGTACTTC. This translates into CASSGDRGQETQYF.

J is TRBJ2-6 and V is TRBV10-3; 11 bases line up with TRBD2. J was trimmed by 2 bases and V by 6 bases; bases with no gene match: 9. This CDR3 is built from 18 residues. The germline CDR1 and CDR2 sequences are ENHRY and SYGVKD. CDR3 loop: CAIRGTSGRIPGANVLTF. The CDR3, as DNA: TGTGCCATCAGAGGGACTAGCGGTCGAATTCCTGGGGCCAACGTCCTGACTTTC.

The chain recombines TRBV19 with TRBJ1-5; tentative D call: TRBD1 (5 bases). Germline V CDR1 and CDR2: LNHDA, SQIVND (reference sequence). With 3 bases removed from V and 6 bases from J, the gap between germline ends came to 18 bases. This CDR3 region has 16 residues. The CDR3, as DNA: TGTGCCAGTAGTATTTTTTGGCAGGGAAGTGGTCAGCCCCAGCATTTT. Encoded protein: CASSIFWQGSGQPQHF.

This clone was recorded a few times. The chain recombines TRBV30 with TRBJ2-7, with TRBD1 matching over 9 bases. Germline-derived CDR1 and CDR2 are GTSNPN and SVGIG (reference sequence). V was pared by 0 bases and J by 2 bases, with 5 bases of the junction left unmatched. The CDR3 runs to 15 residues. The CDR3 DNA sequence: TGTGCCTGGAGTGTATTTGGGACAGGGACCTACGAGCAGTACTTC. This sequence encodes CAWSVFGTGTYEQYF.

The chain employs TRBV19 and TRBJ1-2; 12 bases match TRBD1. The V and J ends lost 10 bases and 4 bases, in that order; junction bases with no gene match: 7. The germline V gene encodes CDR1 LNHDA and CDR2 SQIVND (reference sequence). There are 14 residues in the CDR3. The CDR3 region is CATLRDRGPYGYTF. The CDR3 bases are TGTGCCACCCTCCGGGACAGGGGGCCCTATGGCTACACCTTC.